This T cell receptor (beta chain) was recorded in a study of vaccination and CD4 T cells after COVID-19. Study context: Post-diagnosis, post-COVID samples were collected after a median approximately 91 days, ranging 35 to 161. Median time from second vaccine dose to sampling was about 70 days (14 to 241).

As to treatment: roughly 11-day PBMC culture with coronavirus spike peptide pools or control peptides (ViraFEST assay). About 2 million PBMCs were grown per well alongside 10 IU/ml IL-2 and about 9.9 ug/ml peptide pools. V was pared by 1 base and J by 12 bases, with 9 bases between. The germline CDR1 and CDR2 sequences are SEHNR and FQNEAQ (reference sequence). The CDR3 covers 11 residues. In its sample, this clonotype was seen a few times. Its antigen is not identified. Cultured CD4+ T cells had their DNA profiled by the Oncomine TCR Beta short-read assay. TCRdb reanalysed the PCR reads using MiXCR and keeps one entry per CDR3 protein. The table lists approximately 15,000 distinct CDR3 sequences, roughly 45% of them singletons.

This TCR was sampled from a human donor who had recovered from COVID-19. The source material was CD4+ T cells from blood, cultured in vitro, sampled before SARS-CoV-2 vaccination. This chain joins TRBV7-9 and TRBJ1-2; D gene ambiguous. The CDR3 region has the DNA TGTGCCAGCAGCTTAGTGGAGGACCACACCTTC. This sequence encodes CASSLVEDHTF. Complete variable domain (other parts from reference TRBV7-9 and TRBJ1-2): DTGVSQNPRHKITKRGQNVTFRCDPISEHNRLYWYRQTLGQGPEFLTYFQNEAQLEKSRLLSDRFSAERPKGSFSTLEIQRTEQGDSAMYLCASSLVEDHTFGSGTRLTVV.